This TCR beta chain originates from a study of regulatory T cells in long-lasting Graves disease. Study-level points and caveats: TRBV28, TRBJ1-2 and TRBJ2-5 were segments that persistent disease favored. The TCR repertoire of persistent Graves' patients was less diverse than that of newly diagnosed ones. Researchers reported studying only peripheral blood, not thyroid tissue.

This clonotype was found many times. Its matching antigen is unknown. Arm-PCR of CDR3 regions with iRepertoire HTBI primers generated TCR beta libraries. One entry per CDR3 protein, called by TCRdb with MiXCR from the multiplex PCR reads. In the table there are a few hundred thousand distinct CDR3 sequences, 20% to 25% of which are singletons. Regarding time point: persistent/refractory GD, antithyroid drugs over 5 years with positive TRAb. Scientists built the TCR library using RNA that was extracted from PBMCs. The V gene lost 6 bases and the J gene lost 5 bases, with 7 bases spanning the gap. This CDR3 has 12 amino acids. Germline-derived CDR1 and CDR2 are SNHLY and FYNNEI.

This rearrangement joins TRBV2 to TRBJ1-4; D remains unclear. The material was peripheral blood mononuclear cells (PBMCs), obtained when the disease was refractory, from a patient treated with antithyroid drugs. The receptor's source is a woman between 40 and 50 years old with Graves disease. This CDR3 reads CASRTTNEKLFF. In DNA form, the CDR3 reads TGTGCCAGCAGGACTACAAATGAAAAACTGTTTTTT.